The 5 T cell receptor beta chains presented below share a single source sample, sequenced in a study of T cells in Graves' hyperthyroidism and ophthalmopathy. From RNA transcripts, TCR beta CDR3 regions were amplified. First-round RT-PCR targeting the TCR CDR3 was performed with the HTBI primer set. MiXCR, applied by TCRdb to the multiplex PCR reads, yields one record per CDR3 protein. Of approximately 400,000 distinct CDR3 sequences detected, under 20% appear once; the ten largest clones hold around 3.6%. Sample: blood. The receptors stem from a woman under 30 with Graves' hyperthyroidism.

This clonotype was counted many times. The DNA for the CDR3 is TGTGCCACCCGGTTCGATAGATACTGTTTCTCGGGGACTGAAGCTTTCTTT. Protein: CATRFDRYCFSGTEAFF. The chain recombines TRBV24-1 with TRBJ1-1, with D uncertain. The CDR3 covers 17 residues. Germline CDR1 reads KGHDR; CDR2 reads SFDVKD. Trimming took off 9 bases at V and 5 bases at J, with 27 bases between the two ends.

This clonotype was counted at least ten times. This sequence joins TRBV12-3 or TRBV12-4 and TRBJ1-3; D call uncertain. Trimming cost V 6 bases and J 0 bases, with 12 bases left between them. The CDR3 is 15 amino acids. The DNA for the CDR3 is TGTGCCAGCAGGAATCCGGGGATCTCTGGAAACACCATATATTTT. Residues: CASRNPGISGNTIYF.

The chain carries TRBV11-1 and TRBJ1-2; maybe TRBD1 (5 bases). Germline CDR1 is SGHAT and CDR2 is FQDESV (reference sequence). Trimming removed 1 base at V and 8 bases at J, with 20 bases between. This CDR3 spans 16 amino acids. The CDR3: CASSLVGRGSDEGYTF. CDR3 sequence (DNA): TGTGCCAGCAGCTTAGTCGGTCGGGGGAGCGACGAAGGCTACACCTTC.

This clonotype came up many times. The chain joins TRBV6-2 or TRBV6-3 to TRBJ2-3, with D hard to call. From germline, CDR1 is MNHEY and CDR2 SVGEGT. V was shortened by 6 bases and J by 6 bases, with 4 bases between the two germline ends. There are 10 residues in the CDR3. The CDR3 spells CASRIDTQYF. The CDR3 DNA follows: TGTGCCAGCAGGATTGATACGCAGTATTTT.

This clonotype came up many times. The rearrangement links TRBV11-1 to TRBJ1-1, with D maybe TRBD1 (5 bases). Trimming pared 2 bases from V and 4 bases from J, leaving 14 bases between. Germline V gene sequence: CDR1 SGHAT, CDR2 FQDESV (reference sequence). CDR3 length: 15 amino acids. The CDR3 protein is CASSLMAGDGTEAFF. The CDR3 coding sequence is TGTGCCAGCAGCTTAATGGCGGGGGACGGCACTGAAGCTTTCTTT.